This entry concerns a single T cell receptor (beta chain). There is no known antigen for this receptor. Base qualities are missing; no much larger clone stands one base away. Sequencing instrument: Illumina HiSeq 2500. Quantitative 5'-RACE with molecular barcodes was used to prepare TCR beta libraries. As for the authors' bioinformatics: A new computational method based on a probabilistic model of VDJ rearrangement was used to identify disease-linked TCR variants. The public reads were reanalyzed by TCRdb: fastp trimming at Q25, MiXCR alignment, in-frame beta chains only. Each record represents a unique CDR3 protein, reported with the most common genes and DNA among its rows. The V and J calls here are based on TCRdb, not the publication. In this sample the table shows 470,000 or so distinct CDR3 sequences, about 24% of which occur a single time. Of the sample, roughly 1% falls within the top ten clones.

Trimmed from V: 3 bases; trimmed from J: 7 bases; junction bases lacking a gene match: 6. CDR1 and CDR2, looked up from the germline V gene, are SGHTA and FQGNSA. Taken from cysteine to phenylalanine, the CDR3 has 14 residues. Only the CDR3 region is kept as DNA, spanning 42 bases read in frame from base 1. The record originates from a study of CD8 T cells in ankylosing spondylitis (TCRdb year 2017). Background for the entire study: To find TCR variants linked to disease, the study profiled T cell receptor beta repertoires in ankylosing spondylitis patients and healthy donors. The full study cohort comprised 25 ankylosing spondylitis patients and about 110 healthy donors. Peripheral blood was sampled, and synovial fluid was additionally collected from ankylosing spondylitis patients.

Findings and caveats that apply to the study as a whole: Some of the motif variants had been reported before in the synovial fluid and blood of reactive arthritis patients, a finding that suggests common disease-initiation mechanisms. The disease-linked clones were reported to be significantly enriched in matched synovial fluid samples from ankylosing spondylitis patients. Blood from ankylosing spondylitis patients appeared to be characterized by a TCR beta motif made up of under ten highly homologous amino acid variants. A CD8+ phenotype was shown by the disease-linked clones, which were found at relatively low frequencies in peripheral blood.

This receptor was taken from a male donor with ankylosing spondylitis. The chain couples TRBV7-2 to TRBJ2-7, and TRBD2 matches 10 of the central bases. The specimen sequenced was blood, either unsorted or a sorted T cell fraction (not recorded which). The DNA is as follows: TGTGCCAGCAGCTTGCTAGCGGGAGCAGGGGAGCAGTACTTC. Its protein is CASSLLAGAGEQYF.